This TCR beta chain is from a study of blood T cell repertoires in COVID-19. The overall study: Italy, Spain and the United States were the sources of the convalescent and acute COVID-19 samples. The analysed material was cDNA or gDNA that came from T cells, B-cell-depleted T cells, or PBMCs.

V gave up 6 bases and J gave up 2 bases; unmatched junction bases: 0. Germline CDR1 reads SGHVS; CDR2 reads FQNEAQ. This CDR3 region has 13 residues. Authors' processing steps: Amplifying reference gene primers gave estimates of nucleated cell counts. Clones were sequenced by immunoSEQ multiplex PCR, and TCRdb holds only the in-frame ones, with some missing. The D gene and trimming were derived from the DNA, and the V and J assignments and clone size from that table. The sample yields about 150,000 clones, roughly 78% seen once. This sequence was found in a man older than 75 with acute or convalescent COVID-19. The rearrangement joins TRBV7-8 to TRBJ1-3; 8 nucleotides line up with TRBD1. Sample: peripheral blood. This chain's CDR3 is CASRDRAGNTIYF. CDR3 sequence (DNA): TGTGCCAGCAGGGACAGGGCTGGAAACACCATATATTTT.